Listed here are 9 T cell receptor beta chains from one sample, sequenced in a study of blood T cell repertoires in COVID-19. TCRdb's table, derived via immunoSEQ multiplex PCR, lists solely in-frame clones and lacks some. The table includes around 250,000 clones, more than 80% detected once. Sequencing used peripheral blood. These receptor sequences come from a young woman with active or convalescent COVID-19.

The chain employs TRBV29-1 and TRBJ2-7; TRBD1 matches at 8 bases. V lost 6 bases and J lost 6; bases outside the gene matches: 10. The CDR3 loop spans 13 amino acids. Germline assignment: CDR1 SQVTM and CDR2 ANQGSEA. DNA for the CDR3: TGCAGCGTCTTACGGCAGGGGGCCATCGAGCAGTACTTC. Protein product: CSVLRQGAIEQYF.

This chain uses TRBV7-6 with TRBJ2-1, with D possibly being TRBD2 (5 bases). V lost 6 bases and J lost 4, with 7 bases in between. The CDR3 runs to 12 residues. CDR1 SGHVS and CDR2 FNYEAQ come from the germline V gene. The CDR3 reads CASSAGYNEQFF. The CDR3 bases are TGTGCCAGCAGTGCGGGTTACAATGAGCAGTTCTTC.

The rearrangement uses TRBV15 and TRBJ1-1; 9 bases fit TRBD1. The CDR3 is 15 residues long. Germline-derived CDR1 and CDR2 are LNHNV and YYDKDF (reference sequence). Trimming took 5 bases from V and 0 from J; bases not matched to a gene: 4. The CDR3 region has the DNA TGTGCCACCAGCTCCGGGACAGGGATGAACACTGAAGCTTTCTTT. The encoded protein is CATSSGTGMNTEAFF.

The V gene is TRBV2, the J gene TRBJ2-7, with D perhaps TRBD1 (6 bases). The V gene's germline CDR1 is SNHLY and CDR2 FYNNEI. Trimming pared 6 bases from V and 0 bases from J, leaving 18 bases between. This CDR3 contains 16 residues. The CDR3 spells CASRPFTGTSSYEQYF. The CDR3 DNA follows: TGTGCCAGCAGGCCTTTCACCGGGACATCCTCCTACGAGCAGTACTTC.

The table lists this clone with a few counts. The chain couples TRBV29-1 to TRBJ1-2, with D possibly being TRBD1 (5 bases). The CDR3 extends over 14 amino acids. V lost 6 bases and J lost 1, with 15 bases in between. Germline-derived CDR1 and CDR2 are SQVTM and ANQGSEA. The CDR3 loop is CSVETVFDNYGYTF. The CDR3 nucleotides read TGCAGCGTGGAGACAGTCTTTGATAACTATGGCTACACCTTC.

CDR3 DNA sequence: TGTGCCACCAGCAGTGGACTCTACAATGAGCAGTTCTTC. Translation: CATSSGLYNEQFF. The V gene is TRBV15, the J gene TRBJ2-1, with a weak D call TRBD2 (5 bases). The CDR3 length is 13 residues. From germline, CDR1 is LNHNV and CDR2 YYDKDF (reference sequence). Trimming stripped 3 bases from V and 3 bases from J, with 6 bases between.

The chain joins TRBV6-2 or TRBV6-3 to TRBJ2-2; maybe TRBD2 (5 bases). The germline gives CDR1 MNHEY, CDR2 SVGEGT. Trimming shortened V by 7 bases and J by 7 bases, and 13 bases separated the two germline ends. CDR3 length: 13 residues. CDR3 residues: CASTPNRGGELFF. CDR3 coding DNA: TGTGCCAGCACCCCGAACCGGGGCGGGGAGCTGTTTTTT.

The CDR3 DNA reads as TGTGCCAGCAGCCCACAGGGTCCGGGGGAGACCCAGTACTTC. This encodes CASSPQGPGETQYF. The V call is TRBV7-3, the J call TRBJ2-5; possibly TRBD1 for D (6 bases). Trimming shortened V by 5 bases and J by 5 bases, and 15 bases separated the two germline ends. This CDR3 is 14 amino acids long. Germline V gene data show CDR1 as SGHTA and CDR2 as FQGTGA.

This chain connects TRBV9 to TRBJ1-1; a weak D match, TRBD1 (5 bases). The CDR3 has 14 amino acids. CDR1 SGDLS and CDR2 YYNGEE come from the germline V gene. Trimming took 2 bases from V and 2 from J, leaving 10 bases between them. The CDR3 sequence: CASSVGRDNTEAFF. The CDR3 DNA is TGTGCCAGCAGCGTGGGCAGGGATAACACTGAAGCTTTCTTT.